Listed here is a single T cell receptor (beta chain). Its antigen is not yet known. The input lacks base qualities; no much larger clone sits a single base away. The data stem from a study of T cell repertoires in cytomegalovirus infection (dated by TCRdb to about 2019). Describing the broader study: Because public TCR beta signatures pointed to carriage of CMV infection together with the matching HLA type, the HLA type of each donor mattered for the analysis.

Reading from cysteine to phenylalanine, the CDR3 counts 14 amino acids. Only the CDR3 part of the read is kept: 42 bases, read in frame from the first base. Trimming removed 0 bases from V and 5 bases from J, leaving 11 bases between the germline ends. The germline V gene gives CDR1 as LGHNA and CDR2 as YNFKEQ. This sample was sequenced with an Illumina HiSeq 1500. TCRdb reworked the public reads: Q25 trimming with fastp, MiXCR clone assembly, productive beta chains retained. Identical CDR3 protein sequences are pooled into one entry, listed with their most common genes and DNA. In this sample the table shows about 140,000 distinct CDR3 sequences, about 6.3% of which occur a single time. About 20% of the sample is held by the ten biggest clonotypes. Beyond this particular receptor, the publication reports: Cumulative frequency of public TCR beta family members discriminated carriers of CMV infection plus the relevant HLA type in this cohort and an independent roughly 350-donor cohort. The ex vivo response was dominated by HLA-C-restricted CMV-specific TCR beta clonotypes, which also provided the single most frequent clonotype in two of eight donors.

The chain couples TRBV4-2 to TRBJ2-7; the D gene lacks a confident call. The receptor was derived from a human donor in good health (CMV status not recorded). Some clones in this sample may be carry-over from other donors' samples. The sample taken for sequencing was PBMCs. The CDR3: CASSQEVRSDEQYF. The base sequence is TGTGCCAGCAGCCAAGAGGTGCGAAGCGACGAGCAGTACTTC.